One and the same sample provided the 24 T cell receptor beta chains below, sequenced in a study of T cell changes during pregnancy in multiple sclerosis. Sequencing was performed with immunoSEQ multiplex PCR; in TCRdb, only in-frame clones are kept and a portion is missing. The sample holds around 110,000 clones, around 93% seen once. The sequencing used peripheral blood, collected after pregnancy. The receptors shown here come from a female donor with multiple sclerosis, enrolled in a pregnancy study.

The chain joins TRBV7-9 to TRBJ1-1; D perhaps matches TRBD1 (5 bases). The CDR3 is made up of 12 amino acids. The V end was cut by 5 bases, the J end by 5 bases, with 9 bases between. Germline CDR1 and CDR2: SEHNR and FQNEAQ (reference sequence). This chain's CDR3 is CASSGGGTEAFF. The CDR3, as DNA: TGTGCCAGCAGCGGGGGGGGGACTGAAGCTTTCTTT.

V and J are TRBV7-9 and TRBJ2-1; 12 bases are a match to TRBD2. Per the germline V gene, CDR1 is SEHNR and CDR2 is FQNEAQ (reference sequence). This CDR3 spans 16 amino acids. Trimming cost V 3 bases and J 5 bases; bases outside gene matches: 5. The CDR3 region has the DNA TGTGCCAGCAGCTTTGGCGCTAGCGGGGGGGACAATGAGCAGTTCTTC. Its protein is CASSFGASGGDNEQFF.

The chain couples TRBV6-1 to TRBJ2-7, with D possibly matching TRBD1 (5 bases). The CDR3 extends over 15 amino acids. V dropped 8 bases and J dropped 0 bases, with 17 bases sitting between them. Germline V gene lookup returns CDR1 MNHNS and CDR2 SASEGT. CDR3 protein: CASAAGRANSYEQYF. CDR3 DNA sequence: TGTGCCAGCGCCGCCGGCAGGGCGAACTCCTACGAGCAGTACTTC.

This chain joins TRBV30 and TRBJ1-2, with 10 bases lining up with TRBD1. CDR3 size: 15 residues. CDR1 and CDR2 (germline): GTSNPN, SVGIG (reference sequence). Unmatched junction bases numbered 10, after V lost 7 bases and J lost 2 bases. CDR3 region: CASRGDRGSNYGYTF. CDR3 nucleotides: TGTGCCTCCCGAGGGGACAGGGGATCCAACTATGGCTACACCTTC.

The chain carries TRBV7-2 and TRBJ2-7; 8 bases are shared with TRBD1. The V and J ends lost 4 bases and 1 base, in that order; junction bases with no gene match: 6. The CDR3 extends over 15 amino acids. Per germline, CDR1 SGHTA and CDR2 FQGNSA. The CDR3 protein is CASSSRQGTSYEQYF. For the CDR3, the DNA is TGTGCCAGCAGCTCTAGACAGGGGACTTCCTACGAGCAGTACTTC.

CDR3 nucleotide sequence: TGTGCCAGCACCCCCTCAAGGGGTACCTACGAGCAGTACTTC. Its protein is CASTPSRGTYEQYF. The chain joins TRBV6-6 to TRBJ2-7; TRBD1 is a possible D gene (5 bases). CDR1 is MNHNY and CDR2 is SVGAGI in the germline V gene (reference sequence). V was pared by 7 bases and J by 2 bases, with 15 bases between. This CDR3 comprises 14 residues.

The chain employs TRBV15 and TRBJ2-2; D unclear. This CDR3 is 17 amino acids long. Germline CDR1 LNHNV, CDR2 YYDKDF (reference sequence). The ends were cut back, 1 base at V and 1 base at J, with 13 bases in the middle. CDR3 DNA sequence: TGTGCCACCAGCAGAGTGTTGGCAGGAATGAACACCGGGGAGCTGTTTTTT. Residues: CATSRVLAGMNTGELFF.

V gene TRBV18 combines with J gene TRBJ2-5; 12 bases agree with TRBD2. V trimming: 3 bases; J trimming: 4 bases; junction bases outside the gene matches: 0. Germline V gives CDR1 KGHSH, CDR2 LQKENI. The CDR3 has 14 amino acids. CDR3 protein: CASSPTSGGETQYF. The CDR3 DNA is TGTGCCAGCTCACCGACTAGCGGGGGAGAGACCCAGTACTTC.

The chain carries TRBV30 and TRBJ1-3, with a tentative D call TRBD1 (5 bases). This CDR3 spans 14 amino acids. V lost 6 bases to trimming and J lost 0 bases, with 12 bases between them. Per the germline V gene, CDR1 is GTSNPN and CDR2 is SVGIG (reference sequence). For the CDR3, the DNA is TGTGCCTGCCCTGGGGCTAGCTCTGGAAACACCATATATTTT. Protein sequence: CACPGASSGNTIYF. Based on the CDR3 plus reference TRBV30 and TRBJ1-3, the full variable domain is SQTIHQWPATLVQPVGSPLSLECTVEGTSNPNLYWYRQAAGRGLQLLFYSVGIGQISSEVPQNLSASRPQDRQFILSSKKLLLSDSGFYLCACPGASSGNTIYFGEGSWLTVV.

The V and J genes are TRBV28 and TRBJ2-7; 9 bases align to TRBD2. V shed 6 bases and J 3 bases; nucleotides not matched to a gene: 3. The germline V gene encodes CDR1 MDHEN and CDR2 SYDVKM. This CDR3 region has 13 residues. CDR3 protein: CASRTSGVYEQYF. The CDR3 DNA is TGTGCCAGCAGGACTAGCGGAGTCTACGAGCAGTACTTC.

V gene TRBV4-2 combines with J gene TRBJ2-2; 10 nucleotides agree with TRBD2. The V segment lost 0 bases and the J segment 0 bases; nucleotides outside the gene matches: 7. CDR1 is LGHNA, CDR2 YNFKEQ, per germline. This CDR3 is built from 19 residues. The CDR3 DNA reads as TGTGCCAGCAGCCAAGACCTCGGGACTAGCGTAACGAACACCGGGGAGCTGTTTTTT. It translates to CASSQDLGTSVTNTGELFF.

CDR3 nucleotides: TGTGCCAGCAGCCCCCTCTTTAACTACAGGGACAATCAGCCCCAGCATTTT. This codes for CASSPLFNYRDNQPQHF. This chain connects TRBV27 to TRBJ1-5; TRBD1 is a possible D gene (6 bases). Per the germline V gene, CDR1 is MNHEY and CDR2 is SMNVEV (reference sequence). The ends were cut back, 6 bases at V and 3 bases at J, with 21 bases in the middle. The CDR3 length is 17 residues.

This CDR3 is CASSLRGSSGANVLTF. The DNA of the CDR3 is TGTGCCAGCAGCTTAAGAGGGTCATCTGGGGCCAACGTCCTGACTTTC. This chain connects TRBV11-1 to TRBJ2-6; D perhaps matches TRBD2 (5 bases). CDR3 length: 16 residues. The germline V gene encodes CDR1 SGHAT and CDR2 FQDESV (reference sequence). V lost 2 bases to trimming and J lost 1 base, with 9 bases between them.

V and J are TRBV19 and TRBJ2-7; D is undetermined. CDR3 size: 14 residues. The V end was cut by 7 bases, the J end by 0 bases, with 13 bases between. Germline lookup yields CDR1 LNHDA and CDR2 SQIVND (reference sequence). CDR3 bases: TGTGCCAGTAAACGGAGTAGGAGCTCCTACGAGCAGTACTTC. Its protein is CASKRSRSSYEQYF.

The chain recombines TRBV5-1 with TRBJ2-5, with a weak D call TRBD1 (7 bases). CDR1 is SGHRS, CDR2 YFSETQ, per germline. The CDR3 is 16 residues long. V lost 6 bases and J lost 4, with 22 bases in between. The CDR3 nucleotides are TGCGCCAGCACCCGCTTCGGAGGGGGCAAGGGAGAGACCCAGTACTTC. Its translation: CASTRFGGGKGETQYF.

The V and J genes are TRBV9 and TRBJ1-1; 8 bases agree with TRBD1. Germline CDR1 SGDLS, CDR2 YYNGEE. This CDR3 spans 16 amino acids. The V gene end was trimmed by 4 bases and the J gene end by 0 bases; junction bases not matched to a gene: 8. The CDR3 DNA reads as TGTGCCAGCAGCCCGCTCCCGGGACAGGTGAACACTGAAGCTTTCTTT. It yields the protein CASSPLPGQVNTEAFF.

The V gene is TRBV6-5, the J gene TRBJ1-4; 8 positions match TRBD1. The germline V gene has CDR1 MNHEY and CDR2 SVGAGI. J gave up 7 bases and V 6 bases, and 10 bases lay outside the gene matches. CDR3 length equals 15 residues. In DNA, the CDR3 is TGTGCCAGCAGGATGGTGACAGGGGCAGGTGAAAAACTGTTTTTT. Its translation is CASRMVTGAGEKLFF.

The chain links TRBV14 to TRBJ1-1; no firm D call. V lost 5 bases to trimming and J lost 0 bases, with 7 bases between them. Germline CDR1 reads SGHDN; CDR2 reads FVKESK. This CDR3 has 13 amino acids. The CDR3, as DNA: TGTGCCAGCAGCTTTACAGTGAACACTGAAGCTTTCTTT. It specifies CASSFTVNTEAFF.

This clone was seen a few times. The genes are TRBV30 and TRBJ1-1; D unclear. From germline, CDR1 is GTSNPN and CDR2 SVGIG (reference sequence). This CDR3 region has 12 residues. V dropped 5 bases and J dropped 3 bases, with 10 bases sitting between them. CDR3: CAWGRLDTEAFF. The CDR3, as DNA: TGTGCCTGGGGCAGGTTGGACACTGAAGCTTTCTTT.

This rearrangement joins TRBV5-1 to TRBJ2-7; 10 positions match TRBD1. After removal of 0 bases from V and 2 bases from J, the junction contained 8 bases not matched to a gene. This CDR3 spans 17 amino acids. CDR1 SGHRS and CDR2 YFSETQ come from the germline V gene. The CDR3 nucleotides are TGCGCCAGCAGCTTGGCCGGGGGGACAGGGGTCCCCTACGAGCAGTACTTC. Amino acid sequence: CASSLAGGTGVPYEQYF.

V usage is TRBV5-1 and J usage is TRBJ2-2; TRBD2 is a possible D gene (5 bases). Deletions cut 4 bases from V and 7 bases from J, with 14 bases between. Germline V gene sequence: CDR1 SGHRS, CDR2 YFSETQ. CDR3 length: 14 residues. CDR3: CASSLVEADGELFF. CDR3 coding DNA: TGCGCCAGCAGCCTAGTTGAAGCGGACGGGGAGCTGTTTTTT.

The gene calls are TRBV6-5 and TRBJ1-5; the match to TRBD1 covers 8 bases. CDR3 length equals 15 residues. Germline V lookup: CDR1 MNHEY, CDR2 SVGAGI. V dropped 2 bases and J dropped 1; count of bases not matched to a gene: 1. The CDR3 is CASSYGQGSNQPQHF. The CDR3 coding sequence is TGTGCCAGCAGTTACGGACAGGGCAGCAATCAGCCCCAGCATTTT.

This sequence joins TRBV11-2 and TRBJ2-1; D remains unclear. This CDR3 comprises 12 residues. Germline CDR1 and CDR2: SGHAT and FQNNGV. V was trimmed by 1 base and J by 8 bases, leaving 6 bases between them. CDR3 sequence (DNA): TGTGCCAGCAGCTTAGCTCTACATGAGCAGTTCTTC. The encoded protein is CASSLALHEQFF.

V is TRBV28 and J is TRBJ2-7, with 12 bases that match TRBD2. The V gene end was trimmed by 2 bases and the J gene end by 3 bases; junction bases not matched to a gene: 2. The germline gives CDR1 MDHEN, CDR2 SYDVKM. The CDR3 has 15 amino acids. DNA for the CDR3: TGTGCCAGCAGTTTAGCGACTAGCGGGAGCTACGAGCAGTACTTC. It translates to CASSLATSGSYEQYF. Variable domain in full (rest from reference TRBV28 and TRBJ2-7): DVKVTQSSRYLVKRTGEKVFLECVQDMDHENMFWYRQDPGLGLRLIYFSYDVKMKEKGDIPEGYSVSREKKERFSLILESASTNQTSMYLCASSLATSGSYEQYFGPGTRLTVT.